The clone carrying this T cell receptor beta chain was seen repeatedly, ten times or more. The data were obtained in a study of early T cells in non-severe SARS-CoV-2 infection. The length of the CDR3 is 10 residues. Trimming took 6 bases from V and 7 from J, leaving 4 bases between them. The germline V gene encodes CDR1 ENHRY and CDR2 SYGVKD. TCRdb re-analysed the 5' RACE reads in MiXCR, keeping a single row per CDR3 protein. The sample has 20,000 or so distinct CDR3 sequences, 5% to 6% seen once. The V call is TRBV10-3, the J call TRBJ2-1; no clear D. Here the sequenced sample was whole blood, taken at baseline. The clonotype originates from an adult who was a healthcare worker with PCR-confirmed SARS-CoV-2 infection or an uninfected control (not recorded which). The CDR3 coding sequence is TGTGCCATCAGGGAAAATGAGCAGTTCTTC. Translating it yields CAIRENEQFF.